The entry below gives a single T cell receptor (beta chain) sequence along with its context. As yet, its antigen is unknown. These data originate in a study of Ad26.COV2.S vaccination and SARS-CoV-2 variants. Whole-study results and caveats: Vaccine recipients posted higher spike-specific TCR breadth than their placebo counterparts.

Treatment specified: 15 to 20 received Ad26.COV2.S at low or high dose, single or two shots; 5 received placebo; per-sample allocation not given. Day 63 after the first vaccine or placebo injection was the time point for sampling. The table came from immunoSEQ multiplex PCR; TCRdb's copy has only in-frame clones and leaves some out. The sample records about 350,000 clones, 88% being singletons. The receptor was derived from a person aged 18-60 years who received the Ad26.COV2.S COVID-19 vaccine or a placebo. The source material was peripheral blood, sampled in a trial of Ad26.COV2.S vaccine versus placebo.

CDR3 amino acids: CSVEDPFSGVVDEQYF. The CDR3 DNA reads TGCAGCGTTGAAGATCCCTTTTCAGGGGTAGTGGACGAGCAGTACTTC. The V call is TRBV29-1, the J call TRBJ2-7, with a tentative D call TRBD1 (6 bases). Per germline, CDR1 SQVTM and CDR2 ANQGSEA. With 0 bases removed from V and 5 bases from J, the gap between germline ends came to 20 bases. CDR3 length equals 16 residues.